The 7 T cell receptor beta chains below come from one sample, sequenced in a study of regulatory T cells in long-lasting Graves disease. Libraries of TCR beta came from iRepertoire HTBI primers plus Arm-PCR of CDR3 regions. TCRdb redid the calling of the multiplex PCR reads with MiXCR, one entry per CDR3 protein. The repertoire holds about 310,000 distinct CDR3 sequences, with 18% as singletons. Time point: newly diagnosed GD, antithyroid drugs for less than 3 months. RNA from PBMCs was the source of the TCR library. Sample: peripheral blood mononuclear cells (PBMCs), taken at new diagnosis, from a patient treated with antithyroid drugs. Receptors were obtained from a female donor with Graves disease.

The rearrangement joins TRBV11-2 to TRBJ1-3, with 12 nucleotides matching TRBD1. Germline V lookup: CDR1 SGHAT, CDR2 FQNNGV. The V and J ends lost 4 bases and 3 bases, in that order; junction bases with no gene match: 10. CDR3 size: 18 residues. CDR3 region: CASSYRDRGQSNGNTIYF. In nucleotides, the CDR3 is TGTGCCAGCAGCTACCGGGACAGGGGGCAGTCAAATGGAAACACCATATATTTT.

This clonotype was seen once. This likely reflects a read error, since a far larger clone is one base away. CDR3 bases: TGTGCCACCAGTGACAGTAACGGGGAGACCCAGTTCTTC. Residues: CATSDSNGETQFF. The rearrangement links TRBV24-1 to TRBJ2-1; D might be TRBD2 (5 bases). CDR1 is KGHDR and CDR2 is SFDVKD in the germline V gene. The CDR3 consists of 13 residues. Trimming left V 4 bases short and J 13 bases short, with 16 bases between.

In its sample, this clonotype was seen many times. The chain combines TRBV7-9 with TRBJ1-1, with D tentatively TRBD1 (5 bases). CDR1 and CDR2 (germline): SEHNR, FQNEAQ (reference sequence). The CDR3 has 15 amino acids. V was pared by 0 bases and J by 4 bases, with 12 bases between. The CDR3 DNA sequence: TGTGCCAGCAGCTTAGCGCGCCCCCAGGGCACTGAAGCTTTCTTT. This codes for CASSLARPQGTEAFF.

This clonotype was observed a handful of times. The chain has TRBV7-9 and TRBJ2-7; TRBD2 matches at 16 bases. Germline CDR1 and CDR2: SEHNR and FQNEAQ (reference sequence). Losses at the gene ends were 4 bases for V and 4 bases for J; bases not matched to a gene: 13. The CDR3 is 19 residues long. The CDR3 loop is CASSSPSGTSGRAGYEQYF. The CDR3 DNA reads TGTGCCAGCAGCTCCCCTTCCGGGACTAGCGGGAGGGCAGGGTACGAGCAGTACTTC.

This clonotype was counted many times. This chain uses TRBV19 with TRBJ2-3; TRBD2 is a possible D gene (6 bases). Germline V gene data show CDR1 as LNHDA and CDR2 as SQIVND (reference sequence). V lost 1 base and J lost 5, with 7 bases in between. This CDR3 is built from 13 residues. The CDR3 region has the DNA TGTGCCAGTAGTATAGCGGGGGAAGATACGCAGTATTTT. It codes for CASSIAGEDTQYF. Full variable domain (remainder filled in from reference TRBV19 and TRBJ2-3): DGGITQSPKYLFRKEGQNVTLSCEQNLNHDAMYWYRQDPGQGLRLIYYSQIVNDFQKGDIAEGYSVSREKKESFPLTVTSAQKNPTAFYLCASSIAGEDTQYFGPGTRLTVL.

The gene calls are TRBV20-1 and TRBJ2-2; D unresolved. With 0 bases removed from V and 3 bases from J, the gap between germline ends came to 8 bases. Germline CDR1 is DFQATT and CDR2 is SNEGSKA (reference sequence). CDR3 length equals 14 residues. CDR3 in DNA: TGCAGTGCTAGAGATGTGATTGACACCGGGGAGCTGTTTTTT. Encoded protein: CSARDVIDTGELFF.

V gene TRBV18 combines with J gene TRBJ1-1; TRBD1 agrees at 9 bases. The CDR3 is 15 amino acids. The V gene end was trimmed by 2 bases and the J gene end by 2 bases; junction bases not matched to a gene: 3. From germline, CDR1 is KGHSH and CDR2 LQKENI. The CDR3 is CASSPMGQGNTEAFF. For the CDR3, the DNA is TGTGCCAGCTCACCAATGGGACAGGGAAACACTGAAGCTTTCTTT. The full variable domain, with the rest looked up from reference TRBV18 and TRBJ1-1, is NAGVMQNPRHLVRRRGQEARLRCSPMKGHSHVYWYRQLPEEGLKFMVYLQKENIIDESGMPKERFSAEFPKEGPSILRIQQVVRGDSAAYFCASSPMGQGNTEAFFGQGTRLTVV.